This TCR beta chain was documented in a study of shared clonotypes between healthy human individuals (TCRdb year 2020). Some background on the complete study: The cohort included three men and a couple of women between 18 and 49 years of age. For each donor, three plates each were used for CD4 naive and CD4 memory, two plates were used for CD8 naive, and one plate was used for CD8 memory. Each donor's leukapheresis produced roughly between roughly 0.9 and 8.9 billion PBMCs. To increase sequencing depth and limit assay-specific biases, TCR repertoire library preparation and sequencing were carried out by different laboratories using diverse techniques. The study deeply sequenced blood TCR repertoires of five healthy adults to estimate repertoire size and the extent of clonotype sharing between individuals. Summary of the overall study and its limitations: When several donors were compared, the shared fraction of clonotypes was 5% to 6.5% for naive CD4, roughly 3.4% for naive CD8, about 2.4% for memory CD4, and 0.35% to 0.5% for memory CD8. Rarefaction of sorted-subset datasets indicated incomplete sequencing despite the large sequencing depth. Clonotypes shared by all four sorted-subset donors showed higher generation probabilities than non-shared clonotypes. Larger estimated clonotype richness was generally found for naive subsets than for memory subsets. The genetic and exposure-history diversity represented was limited by the small number of donors. Only blood was sampled, and tissue TCR repertoires likely differ from those in blood. Pairwise subsampling led to the expectation that sequencing depth would affect the degree of clonotype sharing among donors.

CD8 naive samples were obtained by positive selection for CCR7 among CD45RO-negative cells, yielding a CD45RA+CCR7+ population from which TemRA cells were excluded. Healthy HIV-negative adults with no recently reported acute infections or vaccinations were included as donors. Only Caucasian adults living in Nashville, Tennessee, USA were represented among the donors. After blood collection by leukapheresis, PBMCs were isolated using Ficoll-Histopaque density gradient centrifugation and then cryopreserved in the vapor phase of liquid nitrogen. Purity and quantity of every magnetically sorted T cell population were checked by analytical flow cytometry. Genomic DNA was isolated from each sorted fraction and quantified by UV absorbance on a Nanodrop 2000c. The CDR3 measures 13 amino acids from cysteine to phenylalanine. Only CDR3 DNA is held: 39 bases, read in frame from base 1. The germline V gene yields SGHTS for CDR1 and YDEGEE for CDR2. Trimming removed 2 bases from V and 6 bases from J, leaving 12 bases between the germline ends.

TCR CDR3 regions were amplified from genomic DNA by multiplex PCR using the deep immunoSEQ assay. Genomic DNA extracted from each cell subset was distributed evenly over all wells of several immunoSEQ 96-well plates, and each plate served as one replicate. For sorted subsets, each replicate PCR was loaded with approximately 190 ng genomic DNA, equivalent to about 30,000 T cell genomes. Purified libraries were measured with a Qubit 3.0 fluorometer, size-checked on a Bioanalyzer 2100, and measured again with the KAPA Library Quantification kit. Every immunoSEQ 96-well plate was sequenced on a separate single-read 150-cycle Illumina NextSeq 550 flow cell. As for the authors' bioinformatics: Because the immunoSEQ output included only junctional sequences and no quality scores, the filtering could not be the same as the filtering used for full-length reads. To assign V/J genes and CDR3, sequences were annotated using PyIR, a Python wrapper for IgBLAST v1.9, with IMGT germline references. Reads with weak V/J assignments (E-value above 1e-6), missing CDR3, stop codons, out-of-frame junctions, or ambiguous translated residues were removed. V3J clonotypes were defined by identical inferred V gene, J gene, and CDR3 amino acid sequence. To compute the percentage overlap between repertoires, the number of shared unique clonotypes was divided by the size of the smaller repertoire. Repertoire richness was assessed with RTK rarefaction, the Chao1 estimator, and Recon v2.1 estimates of unobserved clonotypes. For all TCRbeta clonotypes obtained by the gDNA method from several donors, generation probabilities were computed with OLGA. TCRdb carries this immuneACCESS record with in-frame sequences only. Its versions omit some clonotypes, under half of them owing to an unresolved V gene in the studies checked, with the rest unexplained. D and trimming were read from the DNA, whereas the V and J calls and clone size are those reported in that table. The sample contains under 700,000 clones, around 96% of them found a single time. The ten largest clones take up over 0.095% of the sample.

Concerning this clone itself: This clone's antigen is unknown. Per-base qualities were not stored, and no clone one base away is much larger.

The sequence links TRBV5-8 to TRBJ2-7; perhaps TRBD1 is the D gene, with 6 bases matching. The source is a woman aged 25 to 39 in good health. The source material was naive CD8+ T cells sorted from blood. This specimen's cell subset or site label, interpreted: CD45RA+CCR7+. The CDR3 corresponds to CASSLQGAVEQYF. The DNA reads as follows: TGTGCCAGCAGCTTACAGGGAGCTGTCGAGCAGTACTTC.